Here is one TCR beta chain with its context. It lacks a known antigen. Base qualities are not at hand, and no much larger clone is one base apart. Receptors were amplified or captured by PCR. TCR sequencing of DNA from cultured CD4+ T cells used the Oncomine TCR Beta short-read assay at the Johns Hopkins FTIC core. The QIAamp micro DNA kit was used to extract genomic DNA from the cultured CD4+ T cells. Oncomine TCR Beta libraries made from cultured CD4+ T cells were pooled using unique dual indexes and sequenced on an Illumina iSeq 100. In the original analysis: Non-productive sequences were removed, and CDR3s not starting with C, not ending with F or W, or shorter than 7 amino acids were discarded. Antigen-specific clonotypes were identified using the MANAFEST web application through comparison of peptide-stimulated wells with reference and other culture wells. Positive clones required FDR below 0.05, an odds ratio above 5, and productive frequency above 0.1% in at least two of three replicate wells. Clonotypes that were significantly expanded in both SARS-CoV-2 spike wells and at least one common cold coronavirus spike condition were defined as cross-reactive. Similarity between CDR3 sequences was evaluated in R version 3.6.1 using Levenshtein distances (stringdist) and unrooted phylogenetic trees (ape). Clones were called with MiXCR by TCRdb after fastp trimmed the public reads at Q25, and only in-frame beta chains were retained. Identical CDR3 protein sequences are pooled into one entry, listed with their most common genes and DNA. The V and J calls, along with clone size, are taken from TCRdb and not from the paper's own processing. In all, the sample holds around 19,000 distinct CDR3 sequences, and under 30% of those were seen once. Approximately 15% of the sample comes from the top ten.

These data belong to a study of vaccination and CD4 T cells after COVID-19 (dated by TCRdb to the early 2020s). Regarding the complete study: Convalescent patients had a positive SARS-CoV-2 result on nasal swab PCR, and of these patients, some ten had mild disease and one had severe disease. Overlapping spike peptide pools from SARS-CoV-2 and from the common cold coronaviruses HCoV-NL63, HCoV-OC43 and HCoV-229E were used as culture stimuli. Control cultures used a CEFX viral epitope pool as positive control, an HIV-1 Nef peptide pool as negative control, or no peptide. Each participant got two doses of either the Pfizer-BioNTech BNT162b2 vaccine (n=8) or the Moderna mRNA-1273 vaccine (n=2). Post-COVID blood samples were collected from convalescent patients a median of approximately 93 days after diagnosis, with a range of roughly 30 to 170 days. The time from the second vaccine dose to post-vaccine blood sampling had a median of roughly 70 days and ranged from about 12 to 250 days. The convalescent cohort included six males and four females, with two Hispanic individuals, seven Caucasians, two Asians and one multiracial person. In 10 COVID-19 convalescent patients and a handful of infection-naive healthy vaccine recipients, the spike-specific CD4+ TCR repertoire before mRNA vaccination was compared with the repertoire after mRNA vaccination. The investigation overall reported the following: The median count of SARS-CoV-2-reactive clonotypes went up from roughly 21 after infection to roughly 38 after vaccination, although the change was not significant. Among convalescent patients, a median roughly 90% of the SARS-CoV-2-reactive clones seen after vaccination appeared only after vaccination, which suggests priming specific to the vaccine. The study included relatively few convalescent patients and did not analyze early timepoints after natural infection. In convalescent patients, nearly all vaccine-specific clones (304 of 307) were found to be mono-reactive for SARS-CoV-2 spike rather than cross-reactive with common cold coronaviruses.

The sample's treatment or condition, from its label and the paper: roughly 11-day PBMC culture with coronavirus spike peptide pools or control peptides (ViraFEST assay). The study used the ViraFEST assay, which expanded antigen-specific T cells with peptide pools and then identified expanded clonotypes by TCR sequencing. The convalescent patients' positive SARS-CoV-2 PCR tests were from March to December 2020, which was before the Alpha, Beta and Delta variants emerged in the United States. PBMCs were cultured at around 2.2 million per well in IMDM supplemented with approximately 4.7% human AB serum and about 10 IU/ml IL-2, with about 9 ug/ml peptide pools added. Half of the culture medium was replaced with fresh IL-2-containing medium on days 3 and 7. Once the cells had been in culture for about 10 days, the EasySep CD4+ T cell isolation kit was used to isolate CD4+ T cells by negative selection. PBMCs were separated from whole blood using Ficoll-Paque Plus gradient centrifugation and then either used fresh or cryopreserved at -140C. In general, triplicate wells were set up for every culture condition.

Sequencing was done on a sample of cultured CD4+ T cells from blood. The receptor comes from a human donor with COVID-19.

The sequenced DNA is TGTGCCAGCAGCGAGGGACAGGGGGACACTGAAGCTTTCTTT. Its translation reads: CASSEGQGDTEAFF. The sequence is built from TRBV7-9 and TRBJ1-1; 11 central nucleotides agree with TRBD1. According to the germline V gene (reference sequence), CDR1 reads SEHNR and CDR2 reads FQNEAQ. Taken from cysteine to phenylalanine, the CDR3 has 14 residues. Only the CDR3 DNA stays, 42 bases, in frame from base 1. V ends up 5 bases short and J 3 bases short, with an unmatched junction base count of 2.